This TCR beta chain was found in a study of identical twins. TCRdb fed the 5' RACE reads into MiXCR, producing one record per CDR3 protein. In the table there are roughly 540,000 distinct CDR3 sequences, less than 25% of which are singletons. This clonotype has a handful of counts. The ends lost 0 bases at V and 5 bases at J; junction bases unmatched: 7. Per germline, CDR1 SGHRS and CDR2 YFSETQ. CDR3 length: 15 amino acids. These same records also appear under a second study, on T cells expressing NK-cell markers.

The J gene is TRBJ2-7, the V gene TRBV5-1, with TRBD2 matching over 8 bases. This receptor was obtained from a woman aged 18-30 years in good health. Material for sequencing was CD4+ T cells sorted from blood. The CDR3 coding sequence is TGCGCCAGCAGCTTGGGCAGCGGGAGAGTCAACGAGCAGTACTTC. Translating it yields CASSLGSGRVNEQYF.